This T cell receptor beta chain was identified during a study of blood T cell repertoires in COVID-19. Authors' methods: How many nucleated cells were present was estimated from reference gene primer amplification. This table comes from immunoSEQ multiplex PCR, and its TCRdb copy is limited to in-frame clones, with some not included. The DNA gave D and trimming, while V, J and clone size come from that table. The sample has 20,000 to 25,000 clones; about nine tenths are singletons. Germline V lookup: CDR1 ENHRY, CDR2 SYGVKD. This CDR3 comprises 13 residues. The V end was cut by 4 bases, the J end by 4 bases, with 10 bases between.

The V gene is TRBV10-3, the J gene TRBJ1-2, with D tentatively TRBD1 (6 bases). Sequenced material: peripheral blood. The sequence came from an older woman with active COVID-19. CDR3 sequence: CAISAGQSYGYTF. CDR3 nucleotides: TGTGCCATCAGTGCCGGACAGAGCTATGGCTACACCTTC.